Presented here are 6 T cell receptor beta chains from one specimen sequenced in a study of post-analysis software for immune sequencing data. Notes on the study in general: Roughly five TRBV segments occurring more often in patients than controls included TRBV5-6, TRBV5-1 and TRBV20-1.

Their antigen targets remain unknown. Libraries were made from TCR beta cDNA, and they carried unique molecular identifiers. TCRdb re-analysed the PCR reads in MiXCR, keeping a single row per CDR3 protein. The profile shows approximately 730,000 distinct CDR3 sequences, 25% to 30% of them singletons. Sample: blood. The source is a girl aged 5-17 years with multiple sclerosis.

This clonotype was observed at least ten times. V usage is TRBV12-3 or TRBV12-4 and J usage is TRBJ2-1; D gene unclear. The CDR3 consists of 11 residues. V was cut by 6 bases and J by 7 bases, with 7 bases left in between. The CDR3 region is CASSPLNEQFF. CDR3 bases: TGTGCCAGCAGCCCACTTAATGAGCAGTTCTTC.

This clonotype was recorded once. This sequence joins TRBV7-9 and TRBJ2-2; 8 bases map to TRBD2. Germline CDR1 SEHNR, CDR2 FQNEAQ (reference sequence). The CDR3 is made up of 16 amino acids. J was trimmed by 5 bases and V by 5 bases; bases with no gene match: 10. The CDR3 region is CASSVRGGPETGELFF. The CDR3 DNA reads as TGTGCCAGCAGCGTCCGGGGGGGCCCAGAGACCGGGGAGCTGTTTTTT.

The CDR3 loop is CASSSRTSLKNIQYF. CDR3 nucleotides: TGTGCCAGCAGCTCGCGGACTAGCCTCAAAAACATTCAGTACTTC. The chain combines TRBV7-8 with TRBJ2-4, with 8 positions matching TRBD2. The CDR3 length is 15 residues. Germline values: CDR1 SGHVS, CDR2 FQNEAQ. After removal of 4 bases from V and 3 bases from J, the junction contained 5 bases not matched to a gene. Full variable domain (outside the CDR3, taken from reference TRBV7-8 and TRBJ2-4): GAGVSQSPRYKVAKRGQDVALRCDPISGHVSLFWYQQALGQGPEFLTYFQNEAQLDKSGLPSDRFFAERPEGSVSTLKIQRTQQEDSAVYLCASSSRTSLKNIQYFGAGTRLSVL.

This clonotype was detected only a few times. The CDR3 is CSVETGSRGEQFF. The CDR3, as DNA: TGCAGCGTTGAGACAGGGTCCCGGGGTGAGCAGTTCTTC. This sequence joins TRBV29-1 and TRBJ2-1, with 7 bases aligning to TRBD1. The ends lost 3 bases at V and 9 bases at J; junction bases unmatched: 8. From germline, CDR1 is SQVTM and CDR2 ANQGSEA. The CDR3 is made up of 13 amino acids.

This clonotype was counted between two and nine times. The chain recombines TRBV7-9 with TRBJ2-2; possible D gene TRBD2, 5 bases. Germline CDR1 reads SEHNR; CDR2 reads FQNEAQ (reference sequence). The V end lost 10 bases, the J end lost 0 bases, and 12 bases lay between the germline ends. The CDR3 sequence is 14 residues long. CDR3 residues: CATRTLSNTGELFF. In nucleotides, the CDR3 is TGTGCCACCAGGACTTTGTCGAACACCGGGGAGCTGTTTTTT.

DNA for the CDR3: TGTGCCAGCAGTGGGGACAGGGCAATAATCCACGAGCAGTACTTC. This gives the protein CASSGDRAIIHEQYF. The V call is TRBV28, the J call TRBJ2-4; 9 nucleotides agree with TRBD1. The end of the DNA is better explained by TRBJ2-7, so the J call may be wrong. There are 15 residues in the CDR3. Germline V gene data show CDR1 as MDHEN and CDR2 as SYDVKM.